A selection of T cell receptor beta chains follows, all from one sample in a study of T cells in Graves' hyperthyroidism and ophthalmopathy. Each CDR3 protein is one row after TCRdb ran MiXCR on the multiplex PCR reads. The table lists almost 600,000 distinct CDR3 sequences, more than 45% of them singletons. Sequencing used peripheral blood or thyroid tissue (not recorded which). The receptors were sampled from a woman aged 18-29 years with Graves' hyperthyroidism. The CDR3 runs from the conserved cysteine through the conserved F or W. A D gene is named only where the DNA matches it firmly. Part of the rows lack a size; the others show once, few, many or a class for expanded clones.

-,-,TRBV10-3,TRBJ1-1,TGTGCCATCGACGGGAACTATGGCTACACTGAAGCTTTCTTT,CAIDGNYGYTEAFF
-,many,TRBV11-3,TRBJ1-5,TGTGCCAGCAGCCATAGAGAGGGGGTCCGTCAGCCCCAGCATTTT,CASSHREGVRQPQHF
-,-,TRBV29-1,TRBJ2-5,TGCAGCGTTCCACCCCAGGGTGAAGAGACCCAGTACTTC,CSVPPQGEETQYF
-,-,TRBV7-2,TRBJ2-5,TGTGCCAGCAGCTTGGTGTGGACCCGCCAAGAGACCCAGTACTTC,CASSLVWTRQETQYF
-,-,TRBV29-1,TRBJ2-3,TGCAGCGGAGGACATTCGGATACGCAGTATTTT,CSGGHSDTQYF
TRBD1,-,TRBV7-2,TRBJ1-1,TGTGCCAGCAGCCAGCAGGGGGACACTGAAGCTTTCTTT,CASSQQGDTEAFF
-,-,TRBV29-1,TRBJ1-6,TGCAGCGTTCTTGTAGGGGGGACACCCCTCCACTTT,CSVLVGGTPLHF
-,-,TRBV6-5,TRBJ1-3,TGTGCCATCAGTGATATCGAGGGAAACACCATATATTTT,CAISDIEGNTIYF
TRBD1,-,TRBV29-1,TRBJ2-5,TGCAGCGTCCGACAGGGGGGCGCGGAGACCCAGTACTTC,CSVRQGGAETQYF
-,many,TRBV12-3/TRBV12-4,TRBJ2-7,TGTGCCAGCAGTTCTCGAAGGTCCGACTGGGAGCAGTACTTC,CASSSRRSDWEQYF
-,few,TRBV7-2,TRBJ2-7,TGTGCCAGCAGCTCCCAGGGGGGGAGGTACTCCTACGAGCAGTACTTC,CASSSQGGRYSYEQYF
-,many,TRBV11-3,TRBJ2-2,TGTGCCAGCAGCCCAGGAACGACAGTAAACACCGGGGAGCTGTTTTTT,CASSPGTTVNTGELFF
-,many,TRBV9,TRBJ2-7,TGTGCCAGCAGCGCCCAACTAGCCTCCTACGAGCAGTACTTC,CASSAQLASYEQYF
-,-,TRBV2,TRBJ1-6,TGTGCCAGCAGTGAAAGGACCGGGTCATATAATTCACCCCTCCACTTT,CASSERTGSYNSPLHF
-,many,TRBV5-8,TRBJ1-6,TGTGCCAGCAGCTTCACCCCAGGAAGTCGGAATTCACCCCTCCACTTT,CASSFTPGSRNSPLHF
-,-,TRBV4-1,TRBJ1-2,TGTGCCAGCAGCCGGGAGGGGGGTACTAACTATGGCTACACCTTC,CASSREGGTNYGYTF
-,many,TRBV10-3,TRBJ2-2,TGTGCCATCACGCGGGAGAACACCGGGGAGCTGTTTTTT,CAITRENTGELFF
TRBD2,many,TRBV7-2,TRBJ2-7,TGTGCCAGCAGCCGGGGACTAGGGCAGGGTGGGCAGTACTTC,CASSRGLGQGGQYF
-,-,TRBV2,TRBJ2-5,TGTGCCAGCAGTGGGACAAATAGACAGCCCCAGTACTTC,CASSGTNRQPQYF
-,many,TRBV27,TRBJ1-1,TGTGCCAGCAGTTTCCGGCAGAGCACTGAAGCTTTCTTT,CASSFRQSTEAFF
-,many,TRBV3-1,TRBJ1-1,TGTGCCAGCAGCCAAGGAGGGGGATACACTGAAGCTTTCTTT,CASSQGGGYTEAFF
TRBD1,-,TRBV20-1,TRBJ1-6,TGCAGCGTAGCGGAAGGGACAGGGGCTAGTTCACCCCTCCACTTT,CSVAEGTGASSPLHF
-,-,TRBV25-1,TRBJ1-1,TGTGCCAGCACAGGCAAGGGGTACACTGAAGCTTTCTTT,CASTGKGYTEAFF
-,-,TRBV24-1,TRBJ2-5,TGTGCCAGCAGCAGGGATCTAGAGACCCGGTACTTC,CASSRDLETRYF
-,many,TRBV20-1,TRBJ2-7,TGCAGTGCTAGAGTTGGGGGGCTTGGCGAGCAGTACTTC,CSARVGGLGEQYF
-,many,TRBV6-2/TRBV6-3,TRBJ1-5,TGTGCCAGCGTATCTTACACAGGTCAGCCCCAGCATTTT,CASVSYTGQPQHF
-,many,TRBV2,TRBJ2-7,TGTGCCAGCAGTGAAGCGCTTCCTAGCACGCACCACGAGCAGTACTTC,CASSEALPSTHHEQYF
TRBD2,few,TRBV3-1,TRBJ2-7,TGTGCCAGCAGCCAAGATGGTAGAAGCGGGAACGGCGGGGAGCAGTACTTC,CASSQDGRSGNGGEQYF
-,-,TRBV2,TRBJ2-5,TGTGCCAGCAGCCACCTAGGGGCGAAAGAGACCCAGTACTTC,CASSHLGAKETQYF
-,many,TRBV5-5,TRBJ2-7,TGTGCCAGCACCAACGCAAAGGGGGGGACCTACGAGCAGTACTTC,CASTNAKGGTYEQYF